The text below deals with one T cell receptor beta chain. This CDR3 has 15 residues. Trimming removed 0 bases from V and 1 base from J, with 10 bases in between. Germline values: CDR1 SGHKS, CDR2 YYEKEE (reference sequence). This sample was included in a study of blood T cell repertoires in COVID-19. Across the whole study: Italy, Spain and the United States were the sources of the convalescent and acute COVID-19 samples. T cells, B-cell-depleted T cells, or PBMCs supplied cDNA or gDNA.

Original processing methods: Reference gene primer amplification in the assay estimated nucleated cell counts. Data came from immunoSEQ multiplex PCR; TCRdb stores just in-frame clones and leaves some out. V and J calls and clone size are those listed in that table; D and trimming were worked out from the DNA. This table holds about 59,000 clones, roughly nine tenths found once. The sequenced material came from peripheral blood. The chain joins TRBV5-5 to TRBJ1-1; D is uncertain. The receptor was derived from an elderly man in a cohort sampled during active COVID-19. CDR3: CASSLEGSPNTEAFF. As DNA, the CDR3 is TGTGCCAGCAGCTTGGAAGGGAGCCCGAACACTGAAGCTTTCTTT.